The rows below give T cell receptor beta chains drawn from one sample of a study of PD-1 blockade in classical Hodgkin lymphoma. Sequenced by immunoSEQ multiplex PCR; TCRdb stores in-frame clones only, minus some. The profile covers tens of thousands of clones, with roughly 90% appearing a single time and around 0.41% taken by the ten largest. Material for sequencing was CD4+ T cells from blood. The receptors come from a human donor with classical Hodgkin lymphoma. The CDR3 runs from the conserved cysteine through the conserved F or W. The D gene is left open where the match is weak. Only part of the rows carry a size: once, few, many, or a class if the clone is expanded.

J | V | size | D | length | DNA | CDR3
TRBJ2-5 | TRBV5-1 | . | . | 14 | TGCGCCAGCAGCTTGTTTTCCCTCAGAGCGACCCAGTACTTC | CASSLFSLRATQYF
TRBJ2-7 | TRBV11-3 | . | TRBD1 | 15 | TGTGCCAGCAGCTTAGGTGGGGACAGAGACTACGAGCAGTACTTC | CASSLGGDRDYEQYF
TRBJ1-5 | TRBV15 | . | . | 17 | TGTGCCACCAGCCAGAGAGGAGACATATATAGCAATCAGCCCCAGCATTTT | CATSQRGDIYSNQPQHF
TRBJ1-1 | TRBV29-1 | . | . | 17 | TGCAGTGTCTCGGGCCCCTACCGGACGGGTAGTAACACTGAAGCTTTCTTT | CSVSGPYRTGSNTEAFF
TRBJ2-7 | TRBV2 | . | TRBD1 | 14 | TGTGCCAGCATAGTCGAACAGGGGTTTTACGAGCAGTACTTC | CASIVEQGFYEQYF
TRBJ1-2 | TRBV19 | . | . | 16 | TGTGCCAGTAGTCCCGGGACTGCCTTTTCAGGCTATGGCTACACCTTC | CASSPGTAFSGYGYTF
TRBJ2-7 | TRBV10-3 | few | . | 15 | TGTGCCATCAGTGAGGAGGCCGGGACTCCGTTCAAGCAGTACTTC | CAISEEAGTPFKQYF
TRBJ1-2 | TRBV28 | . | . | 12 | TGTGCCAGCAGCGAGACGGGACGGGACTACACCTTC | CASSETGRDYTF
TRBJ1-1 | TRBV9 | . | . | 17 | TGTGCCAGCAGCTCCTCTGTAGGGCTCAAGCCGAACACTGAAGCTTTCTTT | CASSSSVGLKPNTEAFF
TRBJ2-2 | TRBV9 | . | TRBD1 | 15 | TGTGCCAGCAGCGTCAAGGGGGCAAACACCGGGGAGCTGTTTTTT | CASSVKGANTGELFF
TRBJ1-1 | TRBV7-2 | . | . | 13 | TGTGCCAGCAGCTTCGCAATGAACACTGAAGCTTTCTTT | CASSFAMNTEAFF
TRBJ1-5 | TRBV10-3 | . | . | 14 | TGTGCCATCAGTGAGTTTGGACAGAATCAGCCCCAGCATTTT | CAISEFGQNQPQHF
TRBJ2-2 | TRBV7-7 | . | . | 14 | TGTGCTAGCAGCCTCACCAGGAGCACCGGGGAGCTGTTTTTT | CASSLTRSTGELFF
TRBJ2-5 | TRBV5-1 | . | . | 13 | TGCGCCAGCAGCCGGCAGCCCCGAGAGACCCAGTACTTC | CASSRQPRETQYF
TRBJ2-6 | TRBV19 | . | . | 18 | TGTGCCAGTACTCGGAAAGGGCTAGGGGAAGCTGGGGCCAACGTCCTGACTTTC | CASTRKGLGEAGANVLTF
TRBJ2-3 | TRBV7-2 | . | TRBD2 | 14 | TGTGCCAGCAGCAGGACTAGCGGAGCAGATACGCAGTATTTT | CASSRTSGADTQYF
TRBJ1-4 | TRBV5-1 | . | . | 15 | TGCGCCAGCAGCCCCAGGGAGAAGCAAAATGAAAAACTGTTTTTT | CASSPREKQNEKLFF
TRBJ1-3 | TRBV19 | . | . | 13 | TGTGCCAGTAACAGCGGCTCTGGAAACACCATATATTTT | CASNSGSGNTIYF
TRBJ1-6 | TRBV6-1 | . | . | 14 | TGTGCCAGCACCAAGGTACAAAGTAATTCACCCCTCCACTTT | CASTKVQSNSPLHF
TRBJ2-2 | TRBV5-4 | . | TRBD2 | 18 | TGTGCCAGCAGCTTGGCGGGCTGGGCTAGCGGGGGGACCGGGGAGCTGTTTTTT | CASSLAGWASGGTGELFF
TRBJ1-1 | TRBV11-2 | . | . | 16 | TGTGCCAGCAGCCCCAGAACCCCACAGGGGAACACTGAAGCTTTCTTT | CASSPRTPQGNTEAFF
TRBJ2-7 | TRBV6-1 | . | TRBD2 | 15 | TGTGCCAGCAGTTCTCGGGATAGCGGGGCCTACGAGCAGTACTTC | CASSSRDSGAYEQYF
TRBJ1-2 | TRBV28 | . | TRBD1 | 13 | TGTGCCAGCAGGACAGGGGTGGACTATGGCTACACCTTC | CASRTGVDYGYTF
TRBJ1-6 | TRBV23-1 | . | . | 19 | TGCGCCAGCAGTCAATCGAAATATCGGGGGGGAAGGCTTGATTCACCCCTCCACTTT | CASSQSKYRGGRLDSPLHF
TRBJ2-7 | TRBV27 | . | TRBD1 | 15 | TGTGCCAGCAGTTCGACGGACAGGGGTCCCTACGAGCAGTACTTC | CASSSTDRGPYEQYF
TRBJ2-3 | TRBV7-9 | once | . | 15 | TGTGCCAGCAGCCCGCGTATGTTGAGTCCAGATACGCAGTATTTT | CASSPRMLSPDTQYF
TRBJ2-7 | TRBV5-1 | . | . | 14 | TGCGCCAGCAGCCTGGACAGACCATCCTACGAGCAGTACTTC | CASSLDRPSYEQYF
TRBJ1-5 | TRBV19 | once | . | 14 | TGTGCCAGTACCCCCCGGCAGTTTAATCAGCCCCAGCATTTT | CASTPRQFNQPQHF
TRBJ1-1 | TRBV30 | . | . | 19 | TGTGCCTGGAGGCCGCAGACCGGGACTGCCTCCGCCGAGAACACTGAAGCTTTCTTT | CAWRPQTGTASAENTEAFF
TRBJ1-5 | TRBV28 | . | . | 16 | TGTGCCAGCAGTCGCAGACACCGAGCAGACAATCAGCCCCAGCATTTT | CASSRRHRADNQPQHF
TRBJ2-6 | TRBV14 | once | TRBD2 | 19 | TGTGCCAGCAGCCAAGTTTGGGGAGGGGCCCACTCTGGGGCCAACGTCCTGACTTTC | CASSQVWGGAHSGANVLTF
TRBJ2-7 | TRBV27 | . | . | 14 | TGTGCCAGCTCCCGCGCCCGCGCAGCCTACGAGCAGTACTTC | CASSRARAAYEQYF
TRBJ1-1 | TRBV30 | once | TRBD1 | 13 | TGTGCCTGGAAAAGACAGGGGGGCACTGAAGCTTTCTTT | CAWKRQGGTEAFF
TRBJ1-2 | TRBV10-3 | . | TRBD1 | 15 | TGTGCCATCAGTGAGTCGAGACAGGGGCTCTATGGCTACACCTTC | CAISESRQGLYGYTF
TRBJ2-1 | TRBV2 | . | . | 16 | TGTGCCAGCAGTTCGGAGGAGTTGAGCGTCTACAATGAGCAGTTCTTC | CASSSEELSVYNEQFF
TRBJ1-1 | TRBV20-1 | few | . | 11 | TGCAGTGCTATGGCAGTGGAAGAAGCTTTCTTT | CSAMAVEEAFF
TRBJ1-1 | TRBV6-5 | few | TRBD1 | 15 | TGTGCCAGCAGACCCGTTGGGACAGGGAACACTGAAGCTTTCTTT | CASRPVGTGNTEAFF